A selection of T cell receptor beta chains follows, all from one sample in a study of cytomegalovirus exposure and HLA in healthy donors. The data were produced by immunoSEQ multiplex PCR, yet TCRdb's version contains in-frame clones alone and is incomplete. The data hold 75,000 to 100,000 clones, with over 75% observed a single time. Input material: PBMCs. The origin of the receptors is a man aged 35 to 55 in good health and CMV-seronegative. CDR3s include the opening cysteine and the closing phenylalanine or tryptophan. A D gene is named only where the DNA matches it firmly. A clone size is listed for some rows: how often the clone was seen (once, few, many), or a class if it is expanded.

J gene,D gene,clone size,CDR3 length,V gene,CDR3 DNA,CDR3 protein
TRBJ2-7,NA,NA,12,TRBV30,TGTGCCTGGAGTGGAGGAGGTTACGAGCAGTACTTC,CAWSGGGYEQYF
TRBJ2-5,NA,few,16,TRBV5-1,TGCGCCAGCGTCCACTCCGACGTAGGGGAAGGGGAGACCCAGTACTTC,CASVHSDVGEGETQYF
TRBJ1-4,NA,once,13,TRBV2,TGTGCCAGCAGGGGGGAGGCAACGGAAAAACTGTTTTTT,CASRGEATEKLFF
TRBJ2-1,NA,once,15,TRBV27,TGTGCCAGCACCAGGACAGACGGTTTCTACAATGAGCAGTTCTTC,CASTRTDGFYNEQFF
TRBJ1-2,TRBD1,NA,14,TRBV28,TGTGCCAGCAGTTTACCGGGACAGGGCTATGGCTACACCTTC,CASSLPGQGYGYTF
TRBJ2-7,TRBD2,NA,18,TRBV19,TGTGCCAGTAGCCGGAGACTAGCGGGAGAACTAGTGTCCTACGAGCAGTACTTC,CASSRRLAGELVSYEQYF
TRBJ2-5,TRBD2,NA,17,TRBV5-6,TGTGCCAGCAGCCCGGGACTAGCGGGGGGGACACGGGGGACCCAGTACTTC,CASSPGLAGGTRGTQYF
TRBJ1-6,NA,NA,16,TRBV11-2,TGTGCCAGCAGCTTAGGTATAGTCCAGGGCGGATCACCCCTCCACTTT,CASSLGIVQGGSPLHF
TRBJ1-2,TRBD1,NA,17,TRBV28,TGTGCCAGCAGCTCAGGGACAGCCCAGCTCACTAACTATGGCTACACCTTC,CASSSGTAQLTNYGYTF
TRBJ2-5,NA,NA,13,TRBV5-4,TGTGCCAGCAGCCCCCGGAGGGGAGAGACCCAGTACTTC,CASSPRRGETQYF
TRBJ1-1,TRBD1,NA,14,TRBV7-9,TGTGCCAGCAGACCCTCAGGACAGGGGGCGATAGCTTTCTTT,CASRPSGQGAIAFF
TRBJ1-5,TRBD1,NA,15,TRBV7-9,TGTGCCAGCAGCCCAGGACAGGGTTGGCGACAGCCCCAGCATTTT,CASSPGQGWRQPQHF
TRBJ2-5,NA,NA,18,TRBV21-1,TGTGCCAGCAGCCCCGGGAGGGACAGGGGAAGTTCGGGAGAGACCCAGTACTTC,CASSPGRDRGSSGETQYF
TRBJ2-1,NA,NA,16,TRBV4-1,TGCGCCAGCAGCTCAGAGTTAGCGGTCTCCTACAATGAGCAGTTCTTC,CASSSELAVSYNEQFF
TRBJ2-3,NA,NA,14,TRBV10-1,TGCGCCAGCAGTGGCGGGGCCCTTCGGGATACGCAGTATTTT,CASSGGALRDTQYF
TRBJ1-5,TRBD1,NA,17,TRBV11-2,TGTGCCAGCAGCTTCGGTACAGGGGGCCGCAGCAATCAGCCCCAGCATTTT,CASSFGTGGRSNQPQHF
TRBJ1-5,TRBD1,NA,15,TRBV19,TGTGCCAGTAGTATCGACAGGGGGCAAAATCAGCCCCAGCATTTT,CASSIDRGQNQPQHF
TRBJ2-2,TRBD2,NA,18,TRBV5-1,TGCGCCAGCAGCTTGCCCAAGACTAGCGGGAGGCCGATCGGGGAGCTGTTTTTT,CASSLPKTSGRPIGELFF
TRBJ1-2,NA,NA,13,TRBV5-1,TGCGCCAGCAGCTTGGGGCGGGCCTATGGCTACACCTTC,CASSLGRAYGYTF
TRBJ2-6,NA,NA,16,TRBV15,TGTGCCACCAGCAGACCCATCGGTTTGGGGGCCAACGTCCTGACTTTC,CATSRPIGLGANVLTF
TRBJ2-1,TRBD2,NA,16,TRBV4-1,TGCGCCAGCAGCCCGACGCCACTAGCGGGGGGGGATGAGCAGTTCTTC,CASSPTPLAGGDEQFF
TRBJ2-7,TRBD1,few,12,TRBV2,TGTGCCAGCAGCGGGACAGGGGGCGAGCAGTACTTC,CASSGTGGEQYF
TRBJ2-1,TRBD1,NA,15,TRBV6-5,TGTGCCAGCAGCCGACAGGGATCAACCTACAATGAGCAGTTCTTC,CASSRQGSTYNEQFF
TRBJ2-1,NA,NA,16,TRBV5-4,TGTGCCAGCAGCCGATCTGGAGCAAGCTCCTACAATGAGCAGTTCTTC,CASSRSGASSYNEQFF
TRBJ2-6,NA,NA,16,TRBV11-3,TGTGCCAGCAGCTTAGGTCGTTTTGCTGGGGCCAACGTCCTGACTTTC,CASSLGRFAGANVLTF
TRBJ2-7,TRBD1,once,17,TRBV5-6,TGTGCCAGCAGCTCGGGACAGGGTCTTGCGGAGGCCTACGAGCAGTACTTC,CASSSGQGLAEAYEQYF
TRBJ1-2,NA,NA,15,TRBV28,TGTGCCAGCAGCCAATCGAGCTGGGGGGATGGTGGCTACACCTTC,CASSQSSWGDGGYTF
TRBJ2-1,NA,once,13,TRBV28,TGTGCCAGCAGTTTAAGGGGAATCTATGAGCAGTTCTTC,CASSLRGIYEQFF
TRBJ2-4,TRBD2,once,15,TRBV7-8,TGTGCCAGCAGCTTGCCTAGCGGGGAGAAAAACATTCAGTACTTC,CASSLPSGEKNIQYF
TRBJ2-3,TRBD1,NA,15,TRBV7-2,TGTGCCAGCAGCCCCGACAGGGGCGGAACCTATACGCAGTATTTT,CASSPDRGGTYTQYF
TRBJ2-7,TRBD1,NA,12,TRBV29-1,TGCAGCACAAGACAGGGCCCCAACGAGCAGTACTTC,CSTRQGPNEQYF
TRBJ1-2,TRBD1,NA,14,TRBV19,TGTGCCACCCTGCGGGACAGGGCGGCAGGCGGCTACACCTTC,CATLRDRAAGGYTF
TRBJ1-2,TRBD1,NA,17,TRBV30,TGTGCCTGGAGTGCAGAATCTAGACAGGGGCGTATTAGGGGCTACACCTTC,CAWSAESRQGRIRGYTF
TRBJ1-4,TRBD1,NA,14,TRBV6-5,TGTGCCAGCAGTTATACAGGGGGGGGTGAAAAACTGTTTTTT,CASSYTGGGEKLFF
TRBJ2-5,TRBD2,NA,15,TRBV2,TGTGCCAGCAGTGAATTCCCTAGCGGGAGGGAGACCCAGTACTTC,CASSEFPSGRETQYF
TRBJ2-5,NA,NA,12,TRBV7-6,TGTGCCAGCAGCTCCGACTCGGCGACCCAGTACTTC,CASSSDSATQYF
TRBJ2-5,TRBD1,once,17,TRBV14,TGTGCCAGCAGCCAAGATGAAGGTCGGACAGGGGGAGAGACCCAGTACTTC,CASSQDEGRTGGETQYF
TRBJ2-3,TRBD1,NA,17,TRBV18,TGTGCCAGCTCAACGAAGGGGGCCCCACCAGTCACAGATACGCAGTATTTT,CASSTKGAPPVTDTQYF
TRBJ1-2,NA,few,13,TRBV28,TGTGCCAGCAGTTTAGTCCGCGACTATGGCTACACCTTC,CASSLVRDYGYTF
TRBJ2-1,NA,NA,19,TRBV14,TGTGCCAGCAGCCAAGTATTAAGTCCGGCCAGAGGAACCTACAATGAGCAGTTCTTC,CASSQVLSPARGTYNEQFF
TRBJ1-6,TRBD1,few,17,TRBV7-9,TGTGCCAGCAGCTTACAGGGGGCGCGGGCGAGGGGTTCACCCCTCCACTTT,CASSLQGARARGSPLHF
TRBJ1-4,NA,NA,15,TRBV12-2,TGTGCAAGTCGCCTTAGGGGGATGCCAAATGAAAAACTGTTTTTT,CASRLRGMPNEKLFF
TRBJ2-2,TRBD2,NA,15,TRBV19,TGTGCCAGTACCGAACTAGCGGGGGACACCGGGGAGCTGTTTTTT,CASTELAGDTGELFF
TRBJ1-5,NA,NA,13,TRBV28,TGTGCCAGCAGACCACAGGGCGGCCAGCCCCAGCATTTT,CASRPQGGQPQHF
TRBJ1-5,NA,NA,16,TRBV7-9,TGTGCCAGCAGCTGGGGGTGGGGGGATAGCAATCAGCCCCAGCATTTT,CASSWGWGDSNQPQHF
TRBJ2-7,NA,once,15,TRBV28,TGTGCCAGCAGTTTACCCGGAGAGGGATCCTACGAGCAGTACTTC,CASSLPGEGSYEQYF
TRBJ1-1,NA,NA,13,TRBV2,TGTGCCAGCCCAACAGGGCTCAACACTGAAGCTTTCTTT,CASPTGLNTEAFF
TRBJ2-3,NA,NA,16,TRBV29-1,TGCAGCGTTGTTGGGTCGGTGGCAGGAATCACAGATACGCAGTATTTT,CSVVGSVAGITDTQYF
TRBJ2-2,NA,NA,14,TRBV7-8,TGTGCCAGCAGCTTAGCGCGAGGGACCGGGGAGCTGTTTTTT,CASSLARGTGELFF
TRBJ2-7,TRBD2,NA,15,TRBV10-2,TGCGCCAGCAGTGTAATAGCGGGAGGTCCCTACGAGCAGTACTTC,CASSVIAGGPYEQYF
TRBJ2-1,TRBD2,NA,16,TRBV7-9,TGTGCCAGCAGCCCCCCTCTAGCGGTAGTCTACAATGAGCAGTTCTTC,CASSPPLAVVYNEQFF
TRBJ2-7,NA,NA,10,TRBV12-2,TGTGCAAGTCGCTTAGACAGGGCGGTCTTC,CASRLDRAVF
TRBJ2-5,NA,NA,17,TRBV28,TGTGCCAGCAGTTTAGACAGTCGGACAGAGATTAAAGAGACCCAGTACTTC,CASSLDSRTEIKETQYF
TRBJ2-1,TRBD1,NA,13,TRBV5-1,TGCGCCAGCAGCTTCTCATACGGGACAGGGCAGTTCTTC,CASSFSYGTGQFF